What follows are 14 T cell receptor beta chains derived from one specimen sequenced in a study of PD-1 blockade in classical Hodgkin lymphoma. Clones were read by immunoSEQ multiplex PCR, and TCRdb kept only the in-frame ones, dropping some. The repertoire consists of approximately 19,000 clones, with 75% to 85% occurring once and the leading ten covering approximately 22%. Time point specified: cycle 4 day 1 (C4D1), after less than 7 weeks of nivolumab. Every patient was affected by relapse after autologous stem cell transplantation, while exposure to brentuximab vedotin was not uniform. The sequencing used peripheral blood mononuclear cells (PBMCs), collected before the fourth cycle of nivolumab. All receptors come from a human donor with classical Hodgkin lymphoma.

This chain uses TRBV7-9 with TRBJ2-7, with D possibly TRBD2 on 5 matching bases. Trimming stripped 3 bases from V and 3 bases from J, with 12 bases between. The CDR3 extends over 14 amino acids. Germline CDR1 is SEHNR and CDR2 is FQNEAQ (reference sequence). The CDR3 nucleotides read TGTGCCAGCAGCTTTCCCCCCGGGGACTACGAGCAGTACGTC. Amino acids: CASSFPPGDYEQYV.

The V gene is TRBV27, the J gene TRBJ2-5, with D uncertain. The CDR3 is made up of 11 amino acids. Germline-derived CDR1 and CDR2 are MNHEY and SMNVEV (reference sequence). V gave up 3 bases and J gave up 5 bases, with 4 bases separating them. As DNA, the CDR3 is TGTGCCAGCAGTTTGGGGGAGACCCAGTACTTC. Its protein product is CASSLGETQYF.

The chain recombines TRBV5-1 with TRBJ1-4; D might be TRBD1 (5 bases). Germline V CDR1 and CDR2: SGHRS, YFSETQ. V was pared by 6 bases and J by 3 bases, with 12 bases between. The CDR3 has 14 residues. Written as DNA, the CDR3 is TGCGCCAGCAAGAAGGGGTTGGCTAATGAAAAACTGTTTTTT. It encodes CASKKGLANEKLFF.

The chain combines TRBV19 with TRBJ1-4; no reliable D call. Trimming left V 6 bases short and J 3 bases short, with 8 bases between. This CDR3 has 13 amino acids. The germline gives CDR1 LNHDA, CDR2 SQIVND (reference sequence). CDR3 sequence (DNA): TGTGCCAGTAGCTACTTATCTAATGAAAAACTGTTTTTT. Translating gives CASSYLSNEKLFF.

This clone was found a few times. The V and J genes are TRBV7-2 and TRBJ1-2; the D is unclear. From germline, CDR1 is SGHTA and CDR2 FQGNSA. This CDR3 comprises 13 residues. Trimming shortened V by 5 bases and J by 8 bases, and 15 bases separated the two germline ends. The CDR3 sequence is CASSQAGSGGYTF. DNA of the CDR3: TGTGCCAGCAGCCAGGCAGGCTCGGGGGGCTACACCTTC.

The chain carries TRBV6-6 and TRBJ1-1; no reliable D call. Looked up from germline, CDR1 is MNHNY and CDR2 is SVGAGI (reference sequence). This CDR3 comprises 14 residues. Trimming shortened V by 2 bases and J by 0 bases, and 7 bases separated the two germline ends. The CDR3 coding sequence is TGTGCCAGCAGTTACCTGGCGTTGAACACTGAAGCTTTCTTT. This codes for CASSYLALNTEAFF.

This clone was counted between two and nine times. DNA of the CDR3: TGTGCCAGCAGCTTAGCTCCCCCTCTCCTAGGAAGCTCCTACGAGCAGTACTTC. It yields the protein CASSLAPPLLGSSYEQYF. The chain combines TRBV7-8 with TRBJ2-7; D is undetermined. V lost 0 bases and J lost 0, with 18 bases in between. CDR1 and CDR2 (germline): SGHVS, FQNEAQ. The CDR3 totals 18 residues.

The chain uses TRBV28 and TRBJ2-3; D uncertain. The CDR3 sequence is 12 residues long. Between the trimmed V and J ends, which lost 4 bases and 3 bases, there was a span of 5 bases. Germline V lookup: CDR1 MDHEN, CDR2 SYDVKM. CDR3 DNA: TGTGCCAGCAGTTCGATGACAGATACGCAGTATTTT. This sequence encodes CASSSMTDTQYF.

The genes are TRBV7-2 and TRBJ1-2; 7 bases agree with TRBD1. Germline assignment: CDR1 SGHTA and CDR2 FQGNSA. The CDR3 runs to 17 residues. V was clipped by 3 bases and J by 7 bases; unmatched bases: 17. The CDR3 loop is CASSLVRGGTGDRGYTF. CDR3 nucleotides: TGTGCCAGCAGCTTGGTCCGGGGGGGCACAGGGGATCGTGGCTACACCTTC.

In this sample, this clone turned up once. The CDR3 region is CASSLNPDRNQPQHF. CDR3 nucleotides: TGTGCCAGCTCCCTGAACCCGGACAGAAATCAGCCCCAGCATTTT. This sequence joins TRBV18 and TRBJ1-5; weak D call: TRBD1 (6 bases). V lost 6 bases to trimming and J lost 4 bases, with 16 bases between them. The CDR3 loop spans 15 amino acids. Germline assignment: CDR1 KGHSH and CDR2 LQKENI.

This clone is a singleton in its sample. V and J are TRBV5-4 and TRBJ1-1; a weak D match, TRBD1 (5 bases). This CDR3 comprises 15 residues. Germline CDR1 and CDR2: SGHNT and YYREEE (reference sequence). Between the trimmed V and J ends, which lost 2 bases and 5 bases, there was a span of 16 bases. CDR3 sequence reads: CASSLVQGVITEAFF. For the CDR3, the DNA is TGTGCCAGCAGCTTAGTCCAGGGTGTGATTACTGAAGCTTTCTTT.

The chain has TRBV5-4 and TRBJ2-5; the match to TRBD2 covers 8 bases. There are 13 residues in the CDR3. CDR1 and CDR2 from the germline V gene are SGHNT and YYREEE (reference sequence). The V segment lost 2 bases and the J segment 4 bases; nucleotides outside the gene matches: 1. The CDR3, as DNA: TGTGCCAGCAGCTTTAGCGGGGCAGAGACCCAGTACTTC. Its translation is CASSFSGAETQYF.

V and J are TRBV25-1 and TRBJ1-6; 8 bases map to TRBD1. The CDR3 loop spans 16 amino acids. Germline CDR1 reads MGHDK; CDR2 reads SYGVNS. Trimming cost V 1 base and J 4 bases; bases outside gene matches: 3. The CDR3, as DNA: TGTGCCAGCAGTGAATCGGGACAGGTTTATAATTCACCCCTCCACTTT. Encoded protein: CASSESGQVYNSPLHF. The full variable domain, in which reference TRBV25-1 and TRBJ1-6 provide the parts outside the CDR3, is EADIYQTPRYLVIGTGKKITLECSQTMGHDKMYWYQQDPGMELHLIHYSYGVNSTEKGDLSSESTVSRIRTEHFPLTLESARPSHTSQYLCASSESGQVYNSPLHFGNGTRLTVT.

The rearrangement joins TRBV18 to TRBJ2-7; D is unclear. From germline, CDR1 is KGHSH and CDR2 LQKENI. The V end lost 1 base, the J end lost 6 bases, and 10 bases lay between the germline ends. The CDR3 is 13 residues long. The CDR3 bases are TGTGCCAGCTCACCACTTCCAGGATTCGAGCAGTACTTC. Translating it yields CASSPLPGFEQYF.